The T cell receptor (beta chain) under discussion was sequenced for a study of cytomegalovirus exposure and HLA in healthy donors. Study-wide background: Samples from HLA-typed donors yielded 85 million to 95 million unique TCRs in an early data release.

Primers: 60 Vbeta forward and 13 Jbeta reverse. Sequencing was performed with immunoSEQ multiplex PCR; in TCRdb, only in-frame clones are kept and a portion is missing. The table shows 95,000 to 100,000 clones, with 76% occurring only once. V was pared by 8 bases and J by 0 bases, with 4 bases of the junction left unmatched. The V gene's germline CDR1 is MNHNS and CDR2 SASEGT. This CDR3 region has 14 residues. Sample: PBMCs. The TCR originated in a man aged 40-50 years in good health and CMV-seronegative. The V and J genes are TRBV6-1 and TRBJ2-3; 8 bases fit TRBD2. The DNA of the CDR3 is TGTGCCAGCGGAAGCGGGGGTAGCACAGATACGCAGTATTTT. This translates into CASGSGGSTDTQYF.